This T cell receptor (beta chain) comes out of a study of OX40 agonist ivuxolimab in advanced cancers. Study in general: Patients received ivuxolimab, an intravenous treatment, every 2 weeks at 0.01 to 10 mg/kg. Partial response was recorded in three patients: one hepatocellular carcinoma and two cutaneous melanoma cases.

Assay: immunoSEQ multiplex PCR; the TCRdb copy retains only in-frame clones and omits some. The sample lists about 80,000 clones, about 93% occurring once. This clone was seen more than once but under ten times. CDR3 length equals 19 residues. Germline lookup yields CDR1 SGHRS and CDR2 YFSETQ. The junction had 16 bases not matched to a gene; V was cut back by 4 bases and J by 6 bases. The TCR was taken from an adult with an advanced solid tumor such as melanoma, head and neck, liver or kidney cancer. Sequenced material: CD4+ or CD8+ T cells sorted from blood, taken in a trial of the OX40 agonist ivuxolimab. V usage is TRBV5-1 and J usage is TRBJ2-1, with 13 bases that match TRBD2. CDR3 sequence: CASSTGTSGIEVEGNEQFF. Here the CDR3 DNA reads TGCGCCAGCAGCACAGGGACTAGCGGGATCGAGGTGGAGGGCAATGAGCAGTTCTTC.